This T cell receptor beta chain was recovered during a study of blood T cell repertoires in COVID-19. Across the study: There were acute and convalescent COVID-19 samples, and they came from the United States, Italy and Spain. T cells, B-cell-depleted T cells, or PBMCs supplied cDNA or gDNA.

From germline, CDR1 is SGHRS and CDR2 YFSETQ. CDR3 length equals 12 residues. Original processing notes: The authors estimated nucleated cell counts from reference gene primer amplification. Produced via immunoSEQ multiplex PCR; TCRdb's table is partial and in-frame only. The DNA was the basis for D and trimming; V, J and clone size are from that table. The table shows 150,000 to 200,000 clones, with approximately 84% occurring only once. As for this clone: The junction does not match germline at one end; this may be a read error.

The source material was peripheral blood. This TCR derives from an elderly woman with acute or convalescent COVID-19. The rearrangement uses TRBV5-1 and TRBJ1-2; tentatively, D is TRBD1 (6 bases). CDR3 DNA sequence: TGCGCCAGCAGCTCGGGGACAAAGGAAAGGGGCTTC. Residues: CASSSGTKERGF.